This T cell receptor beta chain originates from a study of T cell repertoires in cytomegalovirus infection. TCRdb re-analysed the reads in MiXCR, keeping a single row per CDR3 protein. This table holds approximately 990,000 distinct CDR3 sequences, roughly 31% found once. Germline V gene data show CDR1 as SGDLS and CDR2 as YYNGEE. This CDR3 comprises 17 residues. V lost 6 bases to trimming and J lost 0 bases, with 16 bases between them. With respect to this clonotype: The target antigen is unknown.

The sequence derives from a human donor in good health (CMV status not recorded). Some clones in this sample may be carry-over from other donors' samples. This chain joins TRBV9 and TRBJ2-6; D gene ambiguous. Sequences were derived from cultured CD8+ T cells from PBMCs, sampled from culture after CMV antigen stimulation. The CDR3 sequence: CASTSQSGHSGANVLTF. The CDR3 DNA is TGTGCCAGCACCTCTCAGAGTGGCCACTCTGGGGCCAACGTCCTGACTTTC.